The 23 T cell receptor beta chains below were found in one sample sequenced in a study of shared clonotypes between healthy human individuals. Clones were sequenced by immunoSEQ multiplex PCR, and TCRdb holds only the in-frame ones, with some missing. The sample includes about a million clones, about 72% of them seen just once. Sequencing was performed on memory CD4+ T cells from PBMCs. Subset reported: CD45RA-negative fraction. All receptors derive from a man aged 18 to 35 in good health. Some clones in this sample may be carry-over from other donors' samples.

This sequence joins TRBV27 and TRBJ2-1, with D unresolved. V was clipped by 5 bases and J by 0 bases, with 14 bases between them. The CDR3 runs 16 residues. CDR1 and CDR2 (germline): MNHEY, SMNVEV (reference sequence). CDR3 loop: CASSVPGAHSYNEQFF. Written as DNA, the CDR3 is TGTGCCAGCAGTGTACCGGGTGCCCACTCCTACAATGAGCAGTTCTTC.

This clone is a singleton in its sample. This chain links TRBV2 with TRBJ2-7; a possible D gene is TRBD2 (6 bases). V gave up 5 bases and J gave up 9 bases, with 14 bases separating them. The germline V gene has CDR1 SNHLY and CDR2 FYNNEI. The CDR3 spans 12 residues. CDR3 nucleotide sequence: TGTGCCAGCAGTAAACTAGCAACGGGGCAGTACTTC. As protein: CASSKLATGQYF.

V gene TRBV6-5 combines with J gene TRBJ2-7, with TRBD1 identical over 7 bases. V lost 6 bases, J lost 2 bases, and 4 bases stayed unmatched. This CDR3 has 13 amino acids. Per the germline V gene, CDR1 is MNHEY and CDR2 is SVGAGI. In DNA form, the CDR3 reads TGTGCCAGCAGGCGACAGGGTCCCTACGAGCAGTACTTC. This gives the protein CASRRQGPYEQYF.

In this sample, this clone turned up once. The chain uses TRBV5-1 and TRBJ2-5; D unclear. Between the trimmed V and J ends, which lost 3 bases and 5 bases, there was a span of 17 bases. Germline CDR1 and CDR2: SGHRS and YFSETQ. This CDR3 region has 15 residues. DNA of the CDR3: TGCGCCAGCAGCTCTTCCGCTATTCCTCAGGAGACCCAGTACTTC. Amino acid sequence: CASSSSAIPQETQYF.

This clone was detected many times. This rearrangement joins TRBV5-1 to TRBJ2-2; the match to TRBD2 covers 9 bases. Germline-derived CDR1 and CDR2 are SGHRS and YFSETQ. The CDR3 consists of 15 residues. V gave up 5 bases and J gave up 3 bases; unmatched junction bases: 5. CDR3 sequence: CASRVAGAHTGELFF. Here the CDR3 DNA reads TGCGCCAGCAGGGTAGCGGGAGCGCACACCGGGGAGCTGTTTTTT. The variable domain in full, completed from reference TRBV5-1 and TRBJ2-2, reads KAGVTQTPRYLIKTRGQQVTLSCSPISGHRSVSWYQQTPGQGLQFLFEYFSETQRNKGNFPGRFSGRQFSNSRSEMNVSTLELGDSALYLCASRVAGAHTGELFFGEGSRLTVL.

The chain employs TRBV6-5 and TRBJ2-2; D perhaps matches TRBD2 (6 bases). The CDR3 runs 15 residues. The V and J ends lost 6 bases and 5 bases respectively, with 16 bases between them. CDR1 is MNHEY, CDR2 SVGAGI, per germline. The CDR3 bases are TGTGCCAGCAGCTCACTAGCCCTGAGGACCGGGGAGCTGTTTTTT. Encoded protein: CASSSLALRTGELFF.

This clone was counted between two and nine times. The gene calls are TRBV7-2 and TRBJ2-1; TRBD2 might be the D (6 bases). This CDR3 comprises 14 residues. Trimming took off 8 bases at V and 7 bases at J, with 18 bases between the two ends. Germline CDR1 and CDR2: SGHTA and FQGNSA. Here the CDR3 DNA reads TGTGCCAGCGGCCTTGGGGGGATCCTTAATGAGCAGTTCTTC. The encoded protein is CASGLGGILNEQFF.

Worth noting for this clone: The same CDR3 arises from other DNA sequences in this sample as well. The rearrangement joins TRBV5-1 to TRBJ2-2; TRBD2 aligns across 11 bases. This CDR3 is 17 amino acids long. CDR1 is SGHRS and CDR2 is YFSETQ in the germline V gene. V shed 2 bases and J 1 base; nucleotides not matched to a gene: 4. In DNA, the CDR3 is TGCGCCAGCAGCTTAGGCACTAGCGGGAGGAACACCGGGGAGCTGTTTTTT. Translating it yields CASSLGTSGRNTGELFF.

This clone was seen more than once but under ten times. Other DNA sequences in this specimen translate into the identical CDR3. The chain employs TRBV2 and TRBJ1-2, with D uncertain. Germline V CDR1 and CDR2: SNHLY, FYNNEI. V was clipped by 1 base and J by 1 base, with 4 bases between them. The CDR3 runs 13 residues. Here the CDR3 reads CASSEGLNYGYTF. Here the CDR3 DNA reads TGTGCCAGCAGTGAAGGGCTTAACTATGGCTACACCTTC.

The chain carries TRBV5-1 and TRBJ2-7; a possible D gene is TRBD2 (7 bases). This CDR3 comprises 15 residues. Looked up from germline, CDR1 is SGHRS and CDR2 is YFSETQ. V lost 2 bases and J lost 2, with 14 bases in between. CDR3 amino acids: CASSFSGGNTYEQYF. The CDR3 DNA is TGCGCCAGCAGCTTTTCGGGGGGCAATACCTACGAGCAGTACTTC.

The chain couples TRBV28 to TRBJ1-5; the D gene is possibly TRBD1 (6 bases). Between the trimmed V and J ends, which lost 3 bases and 2 bases, there was a span of 11 bases. Germline lookup yields CDR1 MDHEN and CDR2 SYDVKM. This CDR3 region has 15 residues. DNA of the CDR3: TGTGCCAGCAGTTTTTTCAGGGGAGGCAATCAGCCCCAGCATTTT. Amino acid sequence: CASSFFRGGNQPQHF.

The chain couples TRBV28 to TRBJ2-5; no clear D gene. Germline V lookup: CDR1 MDHEN, CDR2 SYDVKM. This CDR3 comprises 13 residues. The V gene lost 5 bases and the J gene lost 4 bases, with 11 bases spanning the gap. The CDR3 spells CASSTSGRETQYF. DNA of the CDR3: TGTGCCAGCAGTACCTCTGGGCGAGAGACCCAGTACTTC. Drawing the rest from reference TRBV28 and TRBJ2-5, the complete variable domain is DVKVTQSSRYLVKRTGEKVFLECVQDMDHENMFWYRQDPGLGLRLIYFSYDVKMKEKGDIPEGYSVSREKKERFSLILESASTNQTSMYLCASSTSGRETQYFGPGTRLLVL.

The chain carries TRBV6-4 and TRBJ1-1; TRBD1 might be the D (6 bases). The germline CDR1 and CDR2 sequences are MRHNA and SNTAGT. V was shortened by 11 bases and J by 4 bases, with 8 bases between the two germline ends. The CDR3 covers 10 residues. The DNA of the CDR3 is TGTGCCCAACAGGGCACTGAAGCTTTCTTT. It is translated as CAQQGTEAFF.

V gene TRBV6-1 combines with J gene TRBJ1-5, with D unresolved. The ends were cut back, 0 bases at V and 3 bases at J, with 6 bases in the middle. CDR1 and CDR2 (germline): MNHNS, SASEGT. The CDR3 is made up of 14 amino acids. The CDR3 bases are TGTGCCAGCAGTGAAGCAGGCTTCAATCAGCCCCAGCATTTT. Protein product: CASSEAGFNQPQHF.

The rearrangement links TRBV6-6 to TRBJ2-2, with D perhaps assigned TRBD1 or TRBD2 (6 bases each). Trimming took 6 bases from V and 0 from J, leaving 14 bases between them. The germline V gene encodes CDR1 MNHNY and CDR2 SVGAGI (reference sequence). CDR3 length: 16 amino acids. The CDR3 region is CASRGGGASNTGELFF. The CDR3 nucleotides read TGTGCCAGCAGAGGAGGGGGAGCATCGAACACCGGGGAGCTGTTTTTT.

This rearrangement joins TRBV10-3 to TRBJ1-2, with TRBD1 matching 7 bases. Germline loops: CDR1 ENHRY, CDR2 SYGVKD. The CDR3 has 13 residues. The CDR3 region is CASLRDSHYGYTF. The CDR3 bases are TGTGCTTCACTTCGGGACAGCCACTATGGCTACACCTTC.

This clone appeared a few times. The chain combines TRBV25-1 with TRBJ2-5, with TRBD2 matching 12 bases. CDR3 length: 16 residues. The ends lost 5 bases at V and 5 bases at J; junction bases unmatched: 9. Germline-derived CDR1 and CDR2 are MGHDK and SYGVNS. CDR3 protein: CASSLLAGGPGETQYF. The CDR3 DNA is TGTGCCAGCAGTCTCCTAGCGGGAGGGCCAGGGGAGACCCAGTACTTC.

This chain connects TRBV4-1 to TRBJ2-3, with D maybe TRBD1 (5 bases). The ends were cut back, 0 bases at V and 6 bases at J, with 16 bases in the middle. Germline assignment: CDR1 MGHRA and CDR2 YSYEKL. CDR3 size: 16 residues. CDR3 nucleotide sequence: TGCGCCAGCAGCCAAGATCTTACAGGAAAGTTGGATACGCAGTATTTT. As protein: CASSQDLTGKLDTQYF.

Turning to this clone: The identical CDR3 is also encoded by other nucleotide sequences in the sample. The rearrangement joins TRBV5-1 to TRBJ1-1; weak D call: TRBD1 (5 bases). Per the germline V gene, CDR1 is SGHRS and CDR2 is YFSETQ. Trimming cost V 4 bases and J 0 bases, with 10 bases left between them. The CDR3 has 14 amino acids. The chain's CDR3 is CASSGGAMNTEAFF. In DNA, the CDR3 is TGCGCCAGCAGCGGCGGGGCCATGAACACTGAAGCTTTCTTT.

The chain couples TRBV27 to TRBJ1-1; D gene ambiguous. Deletions cut 2 bases from V and 0 bases from J, with 7 bases between. This CDR3 contains 14 residues. CDR1 MNHEY and CDR2 SMNVEV come from the germline V gene (reference sequence). The CDR3 DNA sequence: TGTGCCAGCAGTTTAAACCGGATGAACACTGAAGCTTTCTTT. It is translated as CASSLNRMNTEAFF.

The rearrangement joins TRBV11-2 to TRBJ2-2; TRBD2 matches at 9 bases. The CDR3 is made up of 17 amino acids. The ends lost 5 bases at V and 6 bases at J; junction bases unmatched: 13. In germline, CDR1 is SGHAT, CDR2 FQNNGV. The DNA of the CDR3 is TGTGCCAGCAGCCCCCTAGGAGTAGCGGGAGCAGCCGGGGAGCTGTTTTTT. Its translation: CASSPLGVAGAAGELFF.

This clone was detected once. V gene TRBV5-1 combines with J gene TRBJ2-1; D unclear. This CDR3 spans 16 amino acids. Trimming removed 0 bases from V and 4 bases from J, with 14 bases in between. Germline lookup yields CDR1 SGHRS and CDR2 YFSETQ. The CDR3 sequence is CASSLDGVVVYNEQFF. In DNA form, the CDR3 reads TGCGCCAGCAGCTTGGACGGTGTGGTGGTATACAATGAGCAGTTCTTC.

The rearrangement links TRBV30 to TRBJ2-5, with D tentatively TRBD2 (5 bases). CDR1 and CDR2 from the germline V gene are GTSNPN and SVGIG (reference sequence). Trimming stripped 0 bases from V and 1 base from J, with 12 bases between. The CDR3 totals 15 residues. The CDR3 region is CAWSVLTGSQETQYF. As DNA, the CDR3 is TGTGCCTGGAGTGTACTTACGGGGTCCCAAGAGACCCAGTACTTC.